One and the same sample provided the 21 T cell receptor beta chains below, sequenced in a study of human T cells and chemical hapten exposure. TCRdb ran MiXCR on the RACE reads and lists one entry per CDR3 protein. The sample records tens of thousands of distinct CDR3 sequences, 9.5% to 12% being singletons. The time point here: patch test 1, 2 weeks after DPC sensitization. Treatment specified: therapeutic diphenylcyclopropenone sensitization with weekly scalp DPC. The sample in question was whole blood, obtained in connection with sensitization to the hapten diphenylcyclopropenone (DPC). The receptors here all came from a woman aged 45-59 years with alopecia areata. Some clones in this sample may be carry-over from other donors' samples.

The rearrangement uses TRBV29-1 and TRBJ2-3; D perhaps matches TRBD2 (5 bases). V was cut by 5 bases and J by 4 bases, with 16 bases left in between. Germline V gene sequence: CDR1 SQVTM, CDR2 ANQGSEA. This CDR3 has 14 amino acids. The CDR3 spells CSVKVSGGADTQYF. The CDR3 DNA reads TGCAGCGTTAAAGTAAGCGGTGGAGCAGATACGCAGTATTTT.

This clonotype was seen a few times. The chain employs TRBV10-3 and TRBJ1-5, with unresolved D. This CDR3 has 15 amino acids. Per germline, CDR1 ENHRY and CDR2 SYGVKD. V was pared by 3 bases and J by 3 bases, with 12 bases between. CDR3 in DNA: TGTGCCATCAGTGAAGATTCACTGACCAATCAGCCCCAGCATTTT. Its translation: CAISEDSLTNQPQHF.

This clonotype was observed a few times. The CDR3 sequence: CVGSAAGTSGGQYF. The CDR3 coding sequence is TGTGTCGGCAGTGCCGCCGGGACTAGCGGCGGGCAGTACTTC. The rearrangement links TRBV6-2 or TRBV6-3 to TRBJ2-7, with TRBD2 matching 11 bases. Germline CDR1 reads MNHEY; CDR2 reads SVGEGT. The CDR3 extends over 14 amino acids.

As DNA, the CDR3 is TGTGCCAGCTCCCATCGTGGACAGGAAGAGACCCAGTACTTC. Amino acids: CASSHRGQEETQYF. The chain recombines TRBV18 with TRBJ2-5; TRBD1 matches at 7 bases. V dropped 6 bases and J dropped 3; count of bases not matched to a gene: 7. The length of the CDR3 is 14 residues. Germline V gene sequence: CDR1 KGHSH, CDR2 LQKENI.

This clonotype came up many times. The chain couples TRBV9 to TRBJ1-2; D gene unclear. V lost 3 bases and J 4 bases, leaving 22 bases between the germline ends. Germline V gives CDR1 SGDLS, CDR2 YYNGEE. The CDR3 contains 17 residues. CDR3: CASSARPRTEFLYGYTF. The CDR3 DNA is TGTGCCAGCAGCGCCCGACCTCGAACAGAATTCCTCTATGGCTACACCTTC.

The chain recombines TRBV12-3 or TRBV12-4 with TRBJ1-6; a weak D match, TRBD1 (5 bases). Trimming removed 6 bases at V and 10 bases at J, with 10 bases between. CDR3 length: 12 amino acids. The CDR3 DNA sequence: TGTGCCAGCAGCCAAGGGGTGTCACCCCTCCACTTT. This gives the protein CASSQGVSPLHF.

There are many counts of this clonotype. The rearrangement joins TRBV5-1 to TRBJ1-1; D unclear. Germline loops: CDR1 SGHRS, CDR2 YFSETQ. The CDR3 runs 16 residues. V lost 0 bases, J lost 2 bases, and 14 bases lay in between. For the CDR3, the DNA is TGCGCCAGCAGCTTGGCGGCGGTAGTTAGAAACACTGAAGCTTTCTTT. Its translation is CASSLAAVVRNTEAFF. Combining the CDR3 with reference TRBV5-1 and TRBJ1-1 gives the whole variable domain KAGVTQTPRYLIKTRGQQVTLSCSPISGHRSVSWYQQTPGQGLQFLFEYFSETQRNKGNFPGRFSGRQFSNSRSEMNVSTLELGDSALYLCASSLAAVVRNTEAFFGQGTRLTVV.

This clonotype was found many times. Here the CDR3 reads CASSAPGLAGVWTQYF. The CDR3 DNA follows: TGTGCCAGCAGTGCTCCGGGACTAGCGGGGGTTTGGACGCAGTATTTT. The chain is built from TRBV6-2 or TRBV6-3 and TRBJ2-3; 14 nucleotides match TRBD2. The length of the CDR3 is 16 residues. The V and J ends lost 5 bases and 9 bases, in that order; junction bases with no gene match: 10. Germline CDR1 and CDR2: MNHEY and SVGEGT.

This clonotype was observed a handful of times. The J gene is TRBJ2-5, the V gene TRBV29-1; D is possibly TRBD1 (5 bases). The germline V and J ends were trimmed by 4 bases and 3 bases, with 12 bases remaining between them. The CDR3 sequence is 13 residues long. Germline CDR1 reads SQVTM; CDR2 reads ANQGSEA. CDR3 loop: CSVVAQGKETQYF. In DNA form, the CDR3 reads TGCAGCGTTGTGGCGCAGGGAAAAGAGACCCAGTACTTC.

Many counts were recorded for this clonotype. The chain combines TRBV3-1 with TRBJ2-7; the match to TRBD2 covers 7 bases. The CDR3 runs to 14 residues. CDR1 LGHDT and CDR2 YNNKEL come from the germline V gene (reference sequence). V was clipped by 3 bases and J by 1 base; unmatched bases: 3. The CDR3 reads CASSQRRGSYEQYF. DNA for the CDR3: TGTGCCAGCAGCCAGCGGCGGGGGTCCTACGAGCAGTACTTC.

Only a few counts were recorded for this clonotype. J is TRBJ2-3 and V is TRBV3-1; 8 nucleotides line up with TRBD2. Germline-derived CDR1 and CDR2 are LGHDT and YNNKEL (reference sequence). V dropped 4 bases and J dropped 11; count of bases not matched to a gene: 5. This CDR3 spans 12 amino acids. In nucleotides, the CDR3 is TGTGCCAGCAGCCTTAGCGGGGCGTGGCAGTATTTT. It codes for CASSLSGAWQYF.

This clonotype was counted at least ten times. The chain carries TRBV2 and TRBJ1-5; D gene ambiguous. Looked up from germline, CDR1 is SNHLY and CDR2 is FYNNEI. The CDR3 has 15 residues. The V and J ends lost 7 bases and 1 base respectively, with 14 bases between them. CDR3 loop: CASKNTEVSNQPQHF. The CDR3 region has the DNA TGTGCCAGCAAAAACACAGAAGTCAGCAATCAGCCCCAGCATTTT.

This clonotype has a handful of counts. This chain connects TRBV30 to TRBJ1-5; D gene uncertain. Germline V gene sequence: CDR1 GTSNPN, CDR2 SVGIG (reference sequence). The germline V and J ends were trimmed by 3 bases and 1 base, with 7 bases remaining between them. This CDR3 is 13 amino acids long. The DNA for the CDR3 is TGTGCCTGGAGCCCGGGAAGCAATCAGCCCCAGCATTTT. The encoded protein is CAWSPGSNQPQHF.

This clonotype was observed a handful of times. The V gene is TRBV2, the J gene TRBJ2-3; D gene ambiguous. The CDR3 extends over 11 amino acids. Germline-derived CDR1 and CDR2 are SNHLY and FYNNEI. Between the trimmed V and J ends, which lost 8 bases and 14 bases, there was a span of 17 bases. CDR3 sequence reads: CASGPGLVLYF. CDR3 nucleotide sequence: TGTGCCAGCGGACCGGGCCTGGTTTTGTATTTT.

The DNA of the CDR3 is TGCGCCAGCAGGCAATCTGGACAGGGCACCACCGGGGAGCTGTTTTTT. Its translation: CASRQSGQGTTGELFF. The chain links TRBV10-2 to TRBJ2-2; TRBD1 agrees at 8 bases. This CDR3 contains 16 residues. Trimming cost V 6 bases and J 4 bases; bases outside gene matches: 10. Germline CDR1 WSHSY, CDR2 SAAADI.

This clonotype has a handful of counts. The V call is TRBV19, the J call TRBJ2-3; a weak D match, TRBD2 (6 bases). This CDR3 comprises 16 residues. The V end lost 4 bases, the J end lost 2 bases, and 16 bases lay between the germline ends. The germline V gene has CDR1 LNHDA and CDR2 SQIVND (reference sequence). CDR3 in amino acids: CASSTRPRESTDTQYF. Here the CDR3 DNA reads TGTGCCAGTAGTACCCGCCCCCGGGAGTCCACAGATACGCAGTATTTT.

CDR3 sequence (DNA): TGTGCCAGCAGTCCCGGGGTAGCGGGATTGGTAGATACGCAGTATTTT. Its translation is CASSPGVAGLVDTQYF. The J gene is TRBJ2-3, the V gene TRBV5-4, with 8 bases that match TRBD2. The J segment lost 5 bases and the V segment lost 5 bases, leaving 13 bases of the junction unmatched. Per germline, CDR1 SGHNT and CDR2 YYREEE (reference sequence). The length of the CDR3 is 16 residues. Combining the CDR3 with reference TRBV5-4 and TRBJ2-3 gives the whole variable domain ETGVTQSPTHLIKTRGQQVTLRCSSQSGHNTVSWYQQALGQGPQFIFQYYREEENGRGNFPPRFSGLQFPNYSSELNVNALELDDSALYLCASSPGVAGLVDTQYFGPGTRLTVL.

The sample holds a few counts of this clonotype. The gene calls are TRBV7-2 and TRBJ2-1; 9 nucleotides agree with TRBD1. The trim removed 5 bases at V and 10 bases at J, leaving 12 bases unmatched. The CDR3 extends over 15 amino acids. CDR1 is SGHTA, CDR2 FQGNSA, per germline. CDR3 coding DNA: TGTGCCAGCAGCCAGTCCCCGGGACAGGGCTGGGAGCAGTTCTTC. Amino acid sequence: CASSQSPGQGWEQFF.

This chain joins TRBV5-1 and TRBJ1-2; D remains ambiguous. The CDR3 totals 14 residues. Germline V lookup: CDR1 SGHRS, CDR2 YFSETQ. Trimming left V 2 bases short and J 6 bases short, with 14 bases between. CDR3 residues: CASSFTGREDGYTF. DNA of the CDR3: TGCGCCAGCAGCTTTACTGGCAGAGAAGATGGCTACACCTTC. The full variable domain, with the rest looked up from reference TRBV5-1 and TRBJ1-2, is KAGVTQTPRYLIKTRGQQVTLSCSPISGHRSVSWYQQTPGQGLQFLFEYFSETQRNKGNFPGRFSGRQFSNSRSEMNVSTLELGDSALYLCASSFTGREDGYTFGSGTRLTVV.

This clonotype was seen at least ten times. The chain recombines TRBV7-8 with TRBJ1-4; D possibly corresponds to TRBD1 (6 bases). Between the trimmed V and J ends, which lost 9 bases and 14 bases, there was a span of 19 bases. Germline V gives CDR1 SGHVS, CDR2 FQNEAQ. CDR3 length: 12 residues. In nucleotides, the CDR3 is TGTGCCAGGCTCGCTAAACAGGGTCAGCTGTTTTTT. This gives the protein CARLAKQGQLFF.

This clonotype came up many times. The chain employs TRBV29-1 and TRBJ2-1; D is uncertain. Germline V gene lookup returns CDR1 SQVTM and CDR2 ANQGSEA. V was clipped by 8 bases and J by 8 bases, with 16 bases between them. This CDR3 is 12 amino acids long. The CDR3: CSILIQGDEQFF. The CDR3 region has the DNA TGCAGCATCCTAATACAAGGCGATGAGCAGTTCTTC.